These 30 T cell receptor beta chains were all obtained from the same sample, sequenced in a study of blood T cell repertoires in COVID-19. Measured with immunoSEQ multiplex PCR; TCRdb has only the in-frame clones, and not every one. The top ten hold 4.6% of the sample, which has tens of thousands of clones, about 91% seen once. Sequenced: peripheral blood. The receptors were gathered from a man between 50 and 59 years old with active COVID-19.

This clone has a single count. This chain links TRBV27 with TRBJ1-6, with D hard to call. Between the trimmed V and J ends, which lost 1 base and 10 bases, there was a span of 5 bases. From germline, CDR1 is MNHEY and CDR2 SMNVEV (reference sequence). The CDR3 totals 12 residues. As DNA, the CDR3 is TGTGCCAGCAGTTTATATCAGTCACCCCTCCACTTT. It translates to CASSLYQSPLHF.

This chain connects TRBV28 to TRBJ1-1; the D gene is possibly TRBD1 (5 bases). V lost 3 bases and J 8 bases, leaving 16 bases between the germline ends. The CDR3 length is 14 residues. Germline values: CDR1 MDHEN, CDR2 SYDVKM. CDR3 sequence: CASSFPGGRPEAFF. In nucleotides, the CDR3 is TGTGCCAGCAGTTTCCCGGGGGGACGGCCGGAAGCTTTCTTT.

J is TRBJ2-5 and V is TRBV2; the match to TRBD1 covers 7 bases. The J segment lost 5 bases and the V segment lost 5 bases, leaving 5 bases of the junction unmatched. The V gene's germline CDR1 is SNHLY and CDR2 FYNNEI. The CDR3 is made up of 13 amino acids. The DNA for the CDR3 is TGTGCCAGCAGTCGACAGGGTCGGGAGACCCAGTACTTC. Protein product: CASSRQGRETQYF.

This chain connects TRBV7-8 to TRBJ1-1; 7 bases match TRBD1. This CDR3 is 16 amino acids long. V lost 6 bases and J lost 0; bases outside the gene matches: 10. Germline V lookup: CDR1 SGHVS, CDR2 FQNEAQ. Here the CDR3 reads CASRKTRDSMNTEAFF. The CDR3, as DNA: TGTGCCAGCAGAAAAACACGGGACAGCATGAACACTGAAGCTTTCTTT.

The chain links TRBV5-1 to TRBJ2-5; D is perhaps TRBD1 (5 bases). The CDR3 totals 13 residues. Trimming took 0 bases from V and 4 from J, leaving 7 bases between them. CDR1 and CDR2 from the germline V gene are SGHRS and YFSETQ. CDR3 in amino acids: CASSLAGSETQYF. The CDR3 DNA is TGCGCCAGCAGCTTGGCAGGGTCAGAGACCCAGTACTTC. The full variable domain, in which reference TRBV5-1 and TRBJ2-5 provide the parts outside the CDR3, is KAGVTQTPRYLIKTRGQQVTLSCSPISGHRSVSWYQQTPGQGLQFLFEYFSETQRNKGNFPGRFSGRQFSNSRSEMNVSTLELGDSALYLCASSLAGSETQYFGPGTRLLVL.

The chain joins TRBV6-2 or TRBV6-3 to TRBJ2-5, with 10 bases identical to TRBD1. This CDR3 has 15 residues. The V and J ends lost 5 bases and 4 bases, in that order; junction bases with no gene match: 7. CDR1 is MNHEY and CDR2 is SVGEGT in the germline V gene. CDR3 bases: TGTGCCAGCAGTGTGGACAGGGGGAGGGGAGAGACCCAGTACTTC. Its protein is CASSVDRGRGETQYF.

The chain employs TRBV4-2 and TRBJ1-1, with D perhaps matching TRBD1 (6 bases). CDR1 and CDR2 from the germline V gene are LGHNA and YNFKEQ. The CDR3 extends over 16 amino acids. V was clipped by 2 bases and J by 5 bases, with 18 bases between them. The CDR3 loop reads CASSQNSQGPVTEAFF. DNA of the CDR3: TGTGCCAGCAGCCAAAATTCACAGGGTCCAGTGACTGAAGCTTTCTTT.

This clone was detected once. CDR3 in amino acids: CASSRTDRGQWAFF. Written as DNA, the CDR3 is TGCGCCAGCAGCCGAACCGACAGGGGGCAATGGGCTTTCTTT. The V call is TRBV4-1, the J call TRBJ1-1, with 10 bases identical to TRBD1. The CDR3 length is 14 residues. Germline loops: CDR1 MGHRA, CDR2 YSYEKL. V was clipped by 4 bases and J by 11 bases; unmatched bases: 10.

This chain connects TRBV2 to TRBJ2-5; 9 positions agree with TRBD2. After removal of 2 bases from V and 1 base from J, the junction contained 11 bases not matched to a gene. Germline loops: CDR1 SNHLY, CDR2 FYNNEI. CDR3 length equals 18 residues. CDR3 amino acids: CASSEFAGGSLSQETQYF. CDR3 in DNA: TGTGCCAGCAGTGAATTTGCGGGGGGGTCCCTTTCCCAAGAGACCCAGTACTTC.

This chain links TRBV7-2 with TRBJ2-5; TRBD1 might be the D (6 bases). CDR3 length: 13 residues. V lost 5 bases, J lost 7 bases, and 14 bases lay in between. Germline CDR1 is SGHTA and CDR2 is FQGNSA. The CDR3 DNA sequence: TGTGCCAGCAGCCGATGGGACACACTGACCCAGTACTTC. The encoded protein is CASSRWDTLTQYF.

This chain connects TRBV9 to TRBJ1-2; TRBD1 agrees at 8 bases. Germline values: CDR1 SGDLS, CDR2 YYNGEE. The length of the CDR3 is 16 residues. V trimming: 4 bases; J trimming: 4 bases; junction bases outside the gene matches: 12. CDR3 sequence: CASSLRGQGGSYGYTF. The CDR3 coding sequence is TGTGCCAGCAGCCTCCGTGGACAGGGTGGTAGCTATGGCTACACCTTC.

The rearrangement uses TRBV5-1 and TRBJ2-7, with 11 bases lining up with TRBD2. CDR1 SGHRS and CDR2 YFSETQ come from the germline V gene. The CDR3 is 13 amino acids. J was trimmed by 6 bases and V by 4 bases; bases with no gene match: 3. Written as DNA, the CDR3 is TGCGCCAGCAGCGCCGGGACTAGCGGCGAGCAGTACTTC. It encodes CASSAGTSGEQYF.

The chain is built from TRBV19 and TRBJ2-1; TRBD2 aligns across 8 bases. The CDR3 loop spans 16 amino acids. Germline V gives CDR1 LNHDA, CDR2 SQIVND (reference sequence). With 3 bases clipped from V and 2 bases from J, the junction kept 6 bases outside the gene matches. CDR3 region: CASSIAAGVPYNEQFF. Here the CDR3 DNA reads TGTGCCAGTAGTATTGCAGCGGGAGTCCCCTACAATGAGCAGTTCTTC.

The chain is built from TRBV6-1 and TRBJ1-3, with TRBD1 identical over 10 bases. The CDR3 totals 19 residues. The V segment lost 3 bases and the J segment 4 bases; nucleotides outside the gene matches: 15. Germline CDR1 and CDR2: MNHNS and SASEGT. The CDR3 DNA is TGTGCCAGCAGTGACCGGGACAGGGGCGTTAAAGGTCCCGGAAACACCATATATTTT. This sequence encodes CASSDRDRGVKGPGNTIYF.

The chain combines TRBV7-8 with TRBJ1-2; 9 bases agree with TRBD1. This CDR3 has 14 residues. Germline V CDR1 and CDR2: SGHVS, FQNEAQ. After removal of 5 bases from V and 7 bases from J, the junction contained 8 bases not matched to a gene. The CDR3 region is CASSGTGQGRGYTF. The CDR3, as DNA: TGTGCCAGCAGCGGAACGGGACAGGGTCGTGGCTACACCTTC.

V and J are TRBV14 and TRBJ2-1, with TRBD2 matching 8 bases. CDR1 is SGHDN and CDR2 is FVKESK in the germline V gene. The J segment lost 7 bases and the V segment lost 2 bases, leaving 16 bases of the junction unmatched. The CDR3 length is 18 residues. This CDR3 reads CASSQRAIAGFFQNEQFF. The CDR3, as DNA: TGTGCCAGCAGCCAAAGAGCGATAGCGGGATTCTTTCAGAATGAGCAGTTCTTC.

The rearrangement joins TRBV18 to TRBJ2-1; D is possibly TRBD2 (5 bases). The V end lost 2 bases, the J end lost 5 bases, and 7 bases lay between the germline ends. CDR1 and CDR2 from the germline V gene are KGHSH and LQKENI. This CDR3 is 13 amino acids long. The CDR3 loop is CASSPGRDNEQFF. The CDR3 bases are TGTGCCAGCTCACCAGGGAGAGACAATGAGCAGTTCTTC.

This chain uses TRBV4-1 with TRBJ1-5, with a tentative D call TRBD1 (6 bases). Between the trimmed V and J ends, which lost 4 bases and 4 bases, there was a span of 20 bases. This CDR3 spans 17 amino acids. Germline V lookup: CDR1 MGHRA, CDR2 YSYEKL. The CDR3 sequence is CASSPTFDRRQNQPQHF. The CDR3 coding sequence is TGCGCCAGCAGCCCCACCTTCGACAGGAGACAGAATCAGCCCCAGCATTTT.

The V and J genes are TRBV28 and TRBJ2-3; a weak D match, TRBD1 (6 bases). CDR1 is MDHEN and CDR2 is SYDVKM in the germline V gene. The CDR3 runs 13 residues. Deletions cut 5 bases from V and 9 bases from J, with 15 bases between. This CDR3 is CASSPSVGGTQYF. CDR3 nucleotide sequence: TGTGCCAGCAGTCCATCTGTTGGGGGCACGCAGTATTTT.

The chain is built from TRBV3-1 (or the pseudogene TRBV3-2) and TRBJ1-6; D gene uncertain. V was trimmed by 4 bases and J by 4 bases, leaving 8 bases between them. Germline loops: CDR1 LGHDT, CDR2 YNNKEL (reference sequence). This CDR3 has 14 residues. The CDR3 sequence: CASSRGGYNSPLHF. CDR3 sequence (DNA): TGTGCCAGCAGCCGGGGAGGGTATAATTCACCCCTCCACTTT.

The chain has TRBV24-1 and TRBJ1-2; 9 positions match TRBD1. This CDR3 has 16 amino acids. Germline V gene lookup returns CDR1 KGHDR and CDR2 SFDVKD. The V gene end was trimmed by 3 bases and the J gene end by 6 bases; junction bases not matched to a gene: 10. CDR3 amino acids: CATSDQTGGAFDGYTF. The CDR3, as DNA: TGTGCCACCAGTGATCAAACAGGGGGCGCGTTTGATGGCTACACCTTC.

Here the CDR3 reads CSVVGWDRGFTDTQYF. In DNA, the CDR3 is TGCAGCGTTGTGGGGTGGGACAGGGGGTTCACAGATACGCAGTATTTT. The V and J genes are TRBV29-1 and TRBJ2-3; 11 positions agree with TRBD1. V lost 4 bases, J lost 2 bases, and 8 bases stayed unmatched. This CDR3 spans 16 amino acids. Germline V gene data show CDR1 as SQVTM and CDR2 as ANQGSEA.

This chain links TRBV7-6 with TRBJ2-3, with a possible D match to TRBD1 (6 bases). Germline CDR1 is SGHVS and CDR2 is FNYEAQ. Trimming took off 1 base at V and 9 bases at J, with 11 bases between the two ends. The CDR3 is 13 amino acids. CDR3 sequence: CASSLEAGDTQYF. CDR3 DNA: TGTGCCAGCAGCTTAGAGGCAGGGGACACGCAGTATTTT.

V usage is TRBV4-3 and J usage is TRBJ2-2; a possible D gene is TRBD1 (5 bases). The germline CDR1 and CDR2 sequences are LGHNA and YSLEER. Trimming removed 0 bases at V and 7 bases at J, with 12 bases between. This CDR3 is built from 15 residues. The CDR3 reads CASSQDRVFRGELFF. The CDR3, as DNA: TGCGCCAGCAGCCAAGACAGGGTATTCCGCGGGGAGCTGTTTTTT.

The chain has TRBV4-1 and TRBJ2-2, with 14 bases aligning to TRBD2. Germline CDR1 MGHRA, CDR2 YSYEKL. The ends lost 3 bases at V and 5 bases at J; junction bases unmatched: 14. The CDR3 sequence is 20 residues long. CDR3 amino acids: CASSHYTGTSGRVWTGELFF. CDR3 coding DNA: TGCGCCAGCAGCCATTATACCGGGACTAGCGGGAGAGTCTGGACCGGGGAGCTGTTTTTT.

The chain carries TRBV3-1 (or the pseudogene TRBV3-2) and TRBJ2-7; 7 bases map to TRBD1. Germline loops: CDR1 LGHDT, CDR2 YNNKEL (reference sequence). The CDR3 length is 19 residues. The J segment lost 6 bases and the V segment lost 4 bases, leaving 24 bases of the junction unmatched. This CDR3 reads CASSPPGEGATKASGEQYF. In nucleotides, the CDR3 is TGTGCCAGCAGCCCCCCTGGCGAGGGGGCGACTAAGGCCAGTGGCGAGCAGTACTTC.

In its sample, this clone was seen once. This chain uses TRBV19 with TRBJ2-5, with TRBD1 matching 7 bases. Germline V gives CDR1 LNHDA, CDR2 SQIVND (reference sequence). Trimming at V came to 6 bases and at J to 3 bases, leaving 4 bases not matched to a gene. The CDR3 runs 13 residues. The CDR3: CASSRQGKETQYF. CDR3 bases: TGTGCCAGTAGCCGACAGGGCAAAGAGACCCAGTACTTC.

The chain combines TRBV7-9 with TRBJ1-6, with 7 bases that match TRBD1. The CDR3 has 19 residues. Looked up from germline, CDR1 is SEHNR and CDR2 is FQNEAQ (reference sequence). The ends lost 1 base at V and 0 bases at J; junction bases unmatched: 9. CDR3 in DNA: TGTGCCAGCAGCTTAGGAGCAGGGGGGAAGAGCTCCTATAATTCACCCCTCCACTTT. It codes for CASSLGAGGKSSYNSPLHF.

The chain employs TRBV5-5 and TRBJ2-1; 7 bases agree with TRBD1. Germline V CDR1 and CDR2: SGHKS, YYEKEE (reference sequence). Trimming cost V 7 bases and J 2 bases; bases outside gene matches: 6. The CDR3 consists of 14 residues. For the CDR3, the DNA is TGTGCCAGCGGTTCCGGGACAGCCTACAATGAGCAGTTCTTC. It yields the protein CASGSGTAYNEQFF.

V gene TRBV3-1 (or the pseudogene TRBV3-2) combines with J gene TRBJ2-4; D is perhaps TRBD1 (5 bases). V was clipped by 4 bases and J by 4 bases, with 14 bases between them. Germline-derived CDR1 and CDR2 are LGHDT and YNNKEL (reference sequence). This CDR3 contains 15 residues. The CDR3 protein is CASSRGAATKNIQYF. In DNA form, the CDR3 reads TGTGCCAGCAGCCGTGGGGCGGCTACAAAAAACATTCAGTACTTC.